The rows below give T cell receptor beta chains drawn from one sample of a study of T cells after yellow fever vaccination. TCRdb independently ran MiXCR on the 5' RACE reads; one entry per CDR3 protein. The sample carries 300,000 to 400,000 distinct CDR3 sequences, approximately 8% recorded once. The sample here was PBMCs, taken more than 40 days after the first yellow fever vaccination. These receptor sequences come from a man between 18 and 29 years old who received the YFV17D yellow fever vaccine. CDR3s include the opening cysteine and the closing phenylalanine or tryptophan. The order of the fields is J gene, V gene, CDR3 protein.

>TRBJ2-3|TRBV20-1
CSAPRRQGMTDTQYF
>TRBJ1-2|TRBV4-3
CASSQAGEANYGYTF
>TRBJ1-1|TRBV11-2
CASSLVLLVRDAFF
>TRBJ2-3|TRBV5-1
CATQWGGSGTDTQYF
>TRBJ1-5|TRBV6-2/TRBV6-3
CASSETLSNQPQHF
>TRBJ1-4|TRBV7-9
CASKTGPNEKLFF
>TRBJ2-3|TRBV6-1
CASSEVGTGDTQYF
>TRBJ1-3|TRBV20-1
CSAPKSGNTIYF
>TRBJ1-2|TRBV12-3/TRBV12-4
CASSFTGYGYTF
>TRBJ2-1|TRBV11-1
CASSNPTEYNEQFF
>TRBJ1-1|TRBV5-1
CASRAGRNGFAFF
>TRBJ2-5|TRBV20-1
CSAPSDGETQYF
>TRBJ1-5|TRBV7-8
CASSSTGQPQHF
>TRBJ1-1|TRBV20-1
CSGGGQAMNTEAFF
>TRBJ2-7|TRBV7-2
CASSLRTGEQYF
>TRBJ1-6|TRBV20-1
CSARAGKGYNSPLHF
>TRBJ1-2|TRBV9
CASSVGSGQAPSHGYTF
>TRBJ1-6|TRBV4-2
CASSQEGTGAAGSPLHF
>TRBJ1-5|TRBV27
CASSPAKWGDRGDQPQHF
>TRBJ1-5|TRBV7-8
CASSLEGAGNQPQHF
>TRBJ1-1|TRBV20-1
CSAIVSRSNTEAFF
>TRBJ2-1|TRBV14
CASSIPRTSGGYNEQFF
>TRBJ2-7|TRBV6-2/TRBV6-3
CASSPTVRTWEQYF
>TRBJ1-5|TRBV12-3/TRBV12-4
CASSLGGGLPQHF
>TRBJ1-3|TRBV5-1
CASSTGRSSGNTIYF
>TRBJ2-5|TRBV6-5
CASSYSGAGAETQYF
>TRBJ2-7|TRBV27
CASSTPGQSYEQYF
>TRBJ2-2|TRBV11-2
CASSRRGGELFF
>TRBJ2-3|TRBV12-3/TRBV12-4
CASSFGGPITDTQYF
>TRBJ2-3|TRBV9
CASSVVEGVGTDTQYF
>TRBJ1-4|TRBV7-2
CASSPSGTGGEKLFF